A selection of T cell receptor beta chains follows, all from one sample in a study of blood T cells in healthy people across ages. TCRdb re-called the 5' RACE reads with MiXCR, one entry per CDR3 protein. The table lists about 800,000 distinct CDR3 sequences, roughly 25% of them singletons. A further study also used this sample, focusing on T cells of mothers and their children.

Sequenced sample: blood. These receptors all stem from a boy between 10 and 17 years old in good health. CDR3s include the opening cysteine and the closing phenylalanine or tryptophan. The D gene is left open where the match is weak. A clone size is listed for some rows: how often the clone was seen (once, few, many), or a class if it is expanded.

D	size	V	J	CDR3	DNA
TRBD2	few	TRBV7-2	TRBJ2-5	CASSSVGLAGETQYF	TGTGCCAGCAGCTCCGTCGGACTAGCGGGAGAGACCCAGTACTTC
.	few	TRBV5-1	TRBJ1-4	CASSGSLAANEKLFF	TGCGCCAGCAGCGGGAGTCTAGCGGCTAATGAAAAACTGTTTTTT
TRBD1	.	TRBV7-2	TRBJ2-4	CASSPGQGRANIQYF	TGTGCCAGCAGCCCGGGACAGGGGAGGGCTAACATTCAGTACTTC
TRBD2	.	TRBV7-2	TRBJ2-1	CASSHTAGAIPGEQFF	TGTGCCAGCAGCCATACAGCGGGGGCGATTCCAGGTGAGCAGTTCTTC
TRBD2	few	TRBV7-9	TRBJ2-7	CASSASGGVEQYF	TGTGCCAGCAGCGCCTCGGGGGGAGTCGAGCAGTACTTC
TRBD1	.	TRBV7-2	TRBJ2-2	CASSRKAGQGLAGELFF	TGTGCCAGCAGCCGAAAAGCGGGACAGGGATTAGCCGGGGAGCTGTTTTTT
.	.	TRBV20-1	TRBJ2-7	CSARDTWGQAYYEQYF	TGCAGTGCTAGAGATACATGGGGGCAGGCTTACTACGAGCAGTACTTC
TRBD1	.	TRBV6-6	TRBJ2-2	CASSYSQGVGGELFF	TGTGCCAGCAGTTACTCACAGGGGGTGGGCGGGGAGCTGTTTTTT
.	.	TRBV2	TRBJ1-5	CASRDAGPQHF	TGTGCCAGCAGGGATGCAGGGCCCCAGCATTTT
.	few	TRBV2	TRBJ1-1	CASSDPNTEAFF	TGTGCCAGCAGTGATCCGAACACTGAAGCTTTCTTT
TRBD1	few	TRBV28	TRBJ1-4	CATRDFRGGEKLFF	TGTGCCACCCGGGACTTCCGAGGGGGCGAAAAACTGTTTTTT
.	few	TRBV24-1	TRBJ2-7	CATSDDGNSYEQYF	TGTGCCACCAGTGACGATGGAAACTCCTACGAGCAGTACTTC
.	.	TRBV13	TRBJ2-1	CASSLVQGGRNEQFF	TGTGCCAGCAGCTTAGTACAGGGGGGGAGGAATGAGCAGTTCTTC
.	.	TRBV24-1	TRBJ2-1	CATSDAIRNEQFF	TGTGCCACCAGTGACGCCATCCGGAATGAGCAGTTCTTC
.	.	TRBV13	TRBJ1-1	CASSPRTGPQEASF	TGTGCCAGCAGCCCCAGAACAGGGCCGCAAGAAGCTTCCTTT